This T cell receptor beta chain was captured in a study of T cell responses to AZD1222 COVID-19 vaccine. The study's findings and limits: At baseline, seropositivity was found in only a handful of AZD1222 recipients.

Remarks on this clone: Its antigen is unknown.

TCRdb keeps only in-frame clones here, not all; method: immunoSEQ multiplex PCR. Among around 100,000 clones, 85% to 95% were seen once, and the ten largest hold 1.5% to 2%. The trim removed 4 bases at V and 5 bases at J, leaving 4 bases unmatched. Per the germline V gene, CDR1 is MGHDK and CDR2 is SYGVNS. The CDR3 is 15 residues long. V and J are TRBV25-1 and TRBJ2-3; 12 bases fit TRBD2. The receptor was derived from an adult in good health. The specimen comprised peripheral blood, sampled on day 0 of AZD1222 vaccination. The CDR3 DNA sequence: TGTGCCAGCAGTGCTCTACTAGCGGGAGGAGATACGCAGTATTTT. This sequence encodes CASSALLAGGDTQYF.